This T cell receptor beta chain is drawn from a study of blood T cell repertoires in COVID-19. Study as a whole: COVID-19 samples collected from the United States, Italy and Spain covered acute and convalescent phases. T cells, B-cell-depleted T cells, or PBMCs provided the cDNA or gDNA that served as material.

In the study's own analysis: Amplifying reference gene primers gave estimates of nucleated cell counts. Sequenced by immunoSEQ multiplex PCR; TCRdb stores in-frame clones only, minus some. V and J calls plus clone size are reproduced from that table; the DNA served to infer D and trimming. Of some 150,000 clones listed, around 83% were seen once; the top ten hold around 1.6%. The CDR3 has 16 residues. Per germline, CDR1 LGHDT and CDR2 YNNKEL (reference sequence). V shed 1 base and J 5 bases; nucleotides not matched to a gene: 7. Sequenced material: peripheral blood. The sequence was obtained from a human donor in a cohort sampled during active COVID-19. This chain uses TRBV3-1 (or the pseudogene TRBV3-2) with TRBJ2-5, with 10 bases fitting TRBD2. The CDR3 sequence is CASSQVWGSGRETQYF. CDR3 coding DNA: TGTGCCAGCAGCCAAGTCTGGGGTAGCGGGAGGGAGACCCAGTACTTC.